This T cell receptor (beta chain) was profiled in a study of T cells after yellow fever vaccination (dated by TCRdb to about 2019). Describing the broader study: The SMART-Seq v4 Ultra Low Input RNA kit was used to prepare libraries from fractions with low cell numbers. Two healthy male donors, one aged 18 to 30 and one aged 30 to 40 years, made up the cohort. Bulk TCR alpha and beta repertoires were sequenced longitudinally to track T-cell clones before and after primary and booster YFV17D yellow fever vaccination. Blood was collected at multiple timepoints before and after primary and secondary immunization, and bulk PBMC replicates and cell subsets were isolated.

As concerns this clonotype: No antigen is known for it. No clone much larger than this one lies a single base away; base qualities are absent.

Beyond this particular receptor, the publication reports: The secondary T-cell response was weaker than the primary response but faster, peaking on day 5 instead of day 15. Because only a couple of donors were included in the study, the extent to which the findings can be generalized is limited. A small share of clonotypes was detected in both CD4 and CD8 compartments, with the overlap likely arising from convergent recombination. Most clones expanded after primary vaccination (96% of CD4 and approximately 90% of CD8) were re-detected after the booster, suggesting that broad memory maintenance occurred. Computational filtering was required because FACS-sorted repertoires could contain abundant contaminating clonotypes from the bulk population.

Synthesis of TCR cDNA relied on 5'RACE template switching, a step that introduced a universal primer site along with unique molecular identifiers. cDNA synthesis was primed from both the TCR alpha and TCR beta constant segments. Two PCR steps were used to amplify libraries, with sample barcodes and sequencing adapters being added in the second step. Sequencing of the libraries was done on either Illumina HiSeq 2500 (2x100 bp) or NovaSeq (2x150 bp). On the authors' methods: MIGEC was used to demultiplex reads and collapse the reads into UMI consensus sequences, and MiXCR was used for V(D)J alignment. Using edgeR on replicate PBMC samples, clonotypes were called vaccine-responding if FDR was below 0.01 and the log2 fold change was above 5 up to day 15. Bulk clonotypes were assigned CD4 or CD8 identity according to which sequenced CD4 or CD8 repertoire held them at higher abundance. TCRdb itself trimmed the public reads at Q25 with fastp, ran MiXCR and retained productive beta chains. When rows share a CDR3 protein, they turn into one entry using the most common DNA and genes. The V and J calls were determined by TCRdb, not by the authors. The sample table shows 400,000 or so distinct CDR3 sequences, and 9.5% to 13% are seen once. Roughly a sixth of the sample lies in the top ten.

Read against the paper, the sample's treatment or condition label means: live attenuated yellow fever vaccine strain. Two biological replicates of bulk PBMCs were collected at each blood-draw timepoint. A standard Ficoll-Paque protocol was used to isolate PBMCs from peripheral blood. TriZol was used to extract RNA from bulk PBMCs, from CD4 and CD8 fractions, and from dextramer-positive and dextramer-negative fractions. There are 13 amino acids in the CDR3, from cysteine to phenylalanine inclusive. Kept here is only the CDR3 DNA, which spans 39 bases and is read in frame from base 1. CDR1 and CDR2 (KGHDR, SFDVKD) derive from the germline V gene. V is clipped by 5 bases and J by 4 bases, and the sequence between their germline boundaries is 10 bases long.

In this chain, TRBV24-1 is recombined with TRBJ1-1; the D gene assignment is ambiguous. The sequence was obtained from a young man who received the YFV17D yellow fever vaccine. The sequenced sample was PBMCs, obtained on the day of the first yellow fever vaccination. The CDR3 corresponds to CATSVGSGTEAFF. Read as DNA, the sequence is TGTGCCACCAGTGTGGGATCCGGCACTGAAGCTTTCTTT.